Reported below is one TCR beta chain. Data came from immunoSEQ multiplex PCR; TCRdb stores just in-frame clones and leaves some out. The profile shows more than 350,000 clones, more than 80% of them singletons. The length of the CDR3 is 17 residues. V was pared by 1 base and J by 4 bases, with 16 bases between. Germline-derived CDR1 and CDR2 are SGHVS and FNYEAQ. This sample was taken from a study of Ad26.COV2.S vaccination and SARS-CoV-2 variants. The wider study: As a participant in COV1001, the donor was in the Ad26.COV2.S trial arm.

The treatment: 15 to 20 received Ad26.COV2.S at low or high dose, single or two shots; several received placebo; per-sample allocation not given. Material that was analyzed had been drawn on day 63 after the first vaccine or placebo injection. The source is a person between 18 and 59 years old who received the Ad26.COV2.S COVID-19 vaccine or a placebo. The source material was peripheral blood, sampled in a trial of Ad26.COV2.S vaccine versus placebo. The chain links TRBV7-6 to TRBJ2-2; D is unclear. For the CDR3, the DNA is TGTGCCAGCAGCTTAGGCGCGAGCTTAACCCCCACCGGGGAGCTGTTTTTT. Residues: CASSLGASLTPTGELFF.